A selection of T cell receptor beta chains follows, all from one sample in a study of T cell clonotyping in hematopoietic cell transplantation. TCRdb's table, derived via immunoSEQ multiplex PCR, lists solely in-frame clones and lacks some. The sample yields 25,000 to 30,000 clones, roughly 91% seen once. The sequencing here drew on peripheral blood mononuclear cells, taken before stem cell transplant. All receptors derive from a man aged 50-60 years with acute myeloid leukemia. Some clones in this sample may be carry-over from other donors' samples. Each CDR3 is given with its conserved first and last residue. The D gene is left open where the match is weak.

>TRBJ2-1|-|TRBV28
CASRHRVYNEQFF
>TRBJ2-7|-|TRBV19
CASSIGAANEQYF
>TRBJ2-2|-|TRBV10-3
CAISPGHPRTGELFF
>TRBJ2-3|TRBD1|TRBV28
CASSPRRLTGDTQYF
>TRBJ2-7|TRBD2|TRBV28
CASSSRRRLAGRSSYEQYF
>TRBJ1-5|-|TRBV6-1
CASRGNNQPQHF
>TRBJ2-7|TRBD1|TRBV28
CAIETGLAQYF
>TRBJ2-3|-|TRBV6-5
CASSRDHSTDTQYF
>TRBJ1-2|TRBD1|TRBV5-6
CASSPQGQGYYGYTF
>TRBJ2-5|-|TRBV28
CASSLGPRETQYF
>TRBJ1-4|-|TRBV4-2
CASSAQELTKKLFF
>TRBJ1-1|-|TRBV10-2
CASRTRGNTEAFF
>TRBJ1-5|TRBD1|TRBV6-4
CASTEGGHQPQHF
>TRBJ2-2|TRBD1|TRBV27
CASSIRDRLVGELFF
>TRBJ1-2|-|TRBV28
CASSLPGTPNYGYTF
>TRBJ2-2|TRBD2|TRBV2
CASSLSSGDFFGELFF
>TRBJ1-4|-|TRBV5-1
CASSADGTEKLFF
>TRBJ2-5|TRBD2|TRBV2
CASSGLAEETQYF
>TRBJ2-5|TRBD1|TRBV5-1
CASSYRTGGGETQYF
>TRBJ2-3|TRBD2|TRBV15
CATSRTGLAGDTQYF
>TRBJ2-5|-|TRBV6-1
CASSSSPRETQYF
>TRBJ2-1|TRBD2|TRBV7-3
CASSSSPASGVDEQFF
>TRBJ2-1|-|TRBV11-2
CASSSVQGDYNEQFF
>TRBJ1-1|TRBD1|TRBV5-1
CASSLGVTGANTEAFF
>TRBJ1-2|-|TRBV7-9
CASSPIWYGYTF
>TRBJ1-1|-|TRBV30
CAWSLGRQAFF
>TRBJ2-3|-|TRBV28
CASSFAWGQYF
>TRBJ1-2|TRBD1|TRBV7-9
CASSLANRGRGYTF
>TRBJ1-6|-|TRBV7-9
CASSLEQYNSPLHF
>TRBJ2-3|-|TRBV5-1
CASSPRAGFITDTQYF
>TRBJ2-7|TRBD1|TRBV27
CASSLDRVGYEQYF
>TRBJ2-1|TRBD1|TRBV5-1
CASSADRAAWNEQFF
>TRBJ2-5|TRBD1|TRBV5-1
CASTTGTGEETQYF
>TRBJ2-3|-|TRBV20-1
CSASRSDTQYF
>TRBJ2-7|TRBD2|TRBV5-1
CASSRLAGGDHEQYF
>TRBJ2-2|TRBD1|TRBV11-2
CASSSGTGVRGELFF
>TRBJ1-3|-|TRBV4-1
CASSQDWTSSGNTIYF